Following are 15 T cell receptor beta chains from one sample sequenced in a study of T cells after posttransplantation cyclophosphamide. Measured with immunoSEQ multiplex PCR; TCRdb has only the in-frame clones, and not every one. The record shows tens of thousands of clones for this sample, with no singletons present. The source material was PBMCs. These receptors were taken from a man aged 35-49 years in good health, CMV-negative, and a related stem cell transplant donor.

This clone was counted ten times or more. The rearrangement links TRBV6-4 to TRBJ1-1, with D unclear. Germline V CDR1 and CDR2: MRHNA, SNTAGT. The V end was cut by 2 bases, the J end by 0 bases, with 10 bases between. This CDR3 contains 15 residues. The CDR3 here is CASSDTEALNTEAFF. The CDR3 DNA sequence: TGTGCCAGCAGTGACACGGAGGCCTTGAACACTGAAGCTTTCTTT.

This clone was detected many times. The rearrangement links TRBV28 to TRBJ2-7, with D maybe TRBD1 (6 bases). The V end was cut by 8 bases, the J end by 4 bases, with 12 bases between. This CDR3 has 12 residues. Germline V gene data show CDR1 as MDHEN and CDR2 as SYDVKM. CDR3 bases: TGTGCCAGCTACAGGGCCCCGTACGAGCAGTACTTC. Translating gives CASYRAPYEQYF. Looking up the rest from reference TRBV28 and TRBJ2-7 gives the full variable domain: DVKVTQSSRYLVKRTGEKVFLECVQDMDHENMFWYRQDPGLGLRLIYFSYDVKMKEKGDIPEGYSVSREKKERFSLILESASTNQTSMYLCASYRAPYEQYFGPGTRLTVT.

This clone showed up many times. The rearrangement links TRBV19 to TRBJ2-1; TRBD2 agrees at 8 bases. The CDR3 runs 16 residues. With V trimmed by 5 bases and J by 7 bases, 13 bases remained unmatched. Germline values: CDR1 LNHDA, CDR2 SQIVND (reference sequence). CDR3 sequence reads: CASSPLGAGVYNEQFF. In DNA, the CDR3 is TGTGCCAGTAGTCCCCTGGGAGCGGGAGTTTATAATGAGCAGTTCTTC.

There are many counts of this clone. This chain joins TRBV30 and TRBJ2-7; TRBD2 matches 9 bases. Unmatched junction bases numbered 11, after V lost 0 bases and J lost 2 bases. The CDR3 runs to 17 residues. From germline, CDR1 is GTSNPN and CDR2 SVGIG (reference sequence). CDR3 protein: CAWSVIELGGRAYEQYF. DNA for the CDR3: TGTGCCTGGAGTGTAATTGAATTAGGCGGGAGGGCCTACGAGCAGTACTTC.

Many counts were recorded for this clone. Here the CDR3 reads CASSLVRGWSYEQYF. The CDR3 DNA follows: TGTGCCAGCAGCTTGGTAAGGGGATGGTCCTACGAGCAGTACTTC. The V gene is TRBV5-4, the J gene TRBJ2-7; weak D call: TRBD1 (5 bases). Germline-derived CDR1 and CDR2 are SGHNT and YYREEE (reference sequence). CDR3 size: 15 residues. Trimming shortened V by 0 bases and J by 1 base, and 11 bases separated the two germline ends. Drawing the rest from reference TRBV5-4 and TRBJ2-7, the complete variable domain is ETGVTQSPTHLIKTRGQQVTLRCSSQSGHNTVSWYQQALGQGPQFIFQYYREEENGRGNFPPRFSGLQFPNYSSELNVNALELDDSALYLCASSLVRGWSYEQYFGPGTRLTVT.

This clone was detected ten times or more. V gene TRBV2 combines with J gene TRBJ2-7; TRBD1 might be the D (6 bases). V was shortened by 6 bases and J by 1 base, with 10 bases between the two germline ends. The length of the CDR3 is 13 residues. CDR1 is SNHLY and CDR2 is FYNNEI in the germline V gene. CDR3 bases: TGTGCCAGCAGAGGCGGACAGTCCTACGAGCAGTACTTC. Its protein product is CASRGGQSYEQYF.

This clone was detected ten times or more. The rearrangement joins TRBV6-6 to TRBJ1-2, with 9 bases identical to TRBD1. This CDR3 contains 11 residues. Unmatched junction bases numbered 6, after V lost 11 bases and J lost 8 bases. Per the germline V gene, CDR1 is MNHNY and CDR2 is SVGAGI (reference sequence). The CDR3 bases are TGTGCCGGACAGGGGTTCGGCGGCTACACCTTC. It codes for CAGQGFGGYTF.

The sample holds many counts of this clone. The V and J genes are TRBV14 and TRBJ1-2, with 9 bases that match TRBD1. Germline V gives CDR1 SGHDN, CDR2 FVKESK. V lost 1 base, J lost 3 bases, and 0 bases stayed unmatched. CDR3 length equals 14 residues. The DNA of the CDR3 is TGTGCCAGCAGCCAAGGGACAGGGGACTATGGCTACACCTTC. Its translation is CASSQGTGDYGYTF.

This clone was picked up many times. The chain uses TRBV29-1 and TRBJ1-4, with a possible D match to TRBD1 (6 bases). Germline V gene data show CDR1 as SQVTM and CDR2 as ANQGSEA. The CDR3 is made up of 21 amino acids. V was shortened by 0 bases and J by 0 bases, with 26 bases between the two germline ends. This CDR3 reads CSVEDLLIDRDGGPTNEKLFF. The CDR3 coding sequence is TGCAGCGTTGAAGATCTTTTAATTGACCGGGACGGGGGGCCAACTAATGAAAAACTGTTTTTT.

This clone occurred many times. This rearrangement joins TRBV19 to TRBJ2-2, with TRBD2 matching 8 bases. This CDR3 has 14 amino acids. The J segment lost 5 bases and the V segment lost 4 bases, leaving 3 bases of the junction unmatched. The germline CDR1 and CDR2 sequences are LNHDA and SQIVND (reference sequence). As DNA, the CDR3 is TGTGCCAGTAGTAGGACTAGCAGGACCGGGGAGCTGTTTTTT. Translating gives CASSRTSRTGELFF.

The chain couples TRBV7-2 to TRBJ2-5, with 7 bases aligning to TRBD1. The end of the DNA fits TRBJ2-7 better, so the J call may be wrong. The CDR3 contains 16 residues. Germline V CDR1 and CDR2: SGHTA, FQGNSA. This CDR3 is CASSPQFRGGAVEQYF. DNA of the CDR3: TGTGCCAGCAGCCCACAGTTTAGAGGGGGCGCGGTCGAGCAGTACTTC.

This clone has at least ten counts. This sequence joins TRBV13 and TRBJ2-4; 9 nucleotides line up with TRBD2. The CDR3 covers 16 residues. Germline V CDR1 and CDR2: PRHDT, FYEKMQ (reference sequence). Unmatched junction bases numbered 15, after V lost 4 bases and J lost 11 bases. The CDR3 DNA follows: TGTGCCAGCAGCTCGTCTAGCGGGGACCCTCTACGGGTTCAGTACTTC. Translation gives CASSSSSGDPLRVQYF.

This clone was counted ten times or more. The CDR3 loop reads CASSPRRLAGANEQFF. The CDR3 bases are TGTGCCAGCAGCCCCCGTCGGCTAGCGGGAGCCAATGAGCAGTTCTTC. V is TRBV9 and J is TRBJ2-1, with TRBD2 matching over 10 bases. Per the germline V gene, CDR1 is SGDLS and CDR2 is YYNGEE. The V and J ends lost 4 bases and 6 bases, in that order; junction bases with no gene match: 10. The CDR3 is 16 residues long. Supplemented by reference TRBV9 and TRBJ2-1, the full variable domain reads DSGVTQTPKHLITATGQRVTLRCSPRSGDLSVYWYQQSLDQGLQFLIQYYNGEERAKGNILERFSAQQFPDLHSELNLSSLELGDSALYFCASSPRRLAGANEQFFGPGTRLTVL.

This clone was seen repeatedly, ten times or more. This sequence joins TRBV30 and TRBJ2-7; 8 positions match TRBD2. CDR3 size: 13 residues. The germline gives CDR1 GTSNPN, CDR2 SVGIG (reference sequence). The J segment lost 7 bases and the V segment lost 0 bases, leaving 5 bases of the junction unmatched. CDR3 nucleotide sequence: TGTGCCTGGAGTGTATTTCGGGAGGGGGAGCAGTACTTC. This gives the protein CAWSVFREGEQYF.

There are many counts of this clone. The chain employs TRBV6-4 and TRBJ1-5; a possible D gene is TRBD1 (6 bases). The V gene lost 3 bases and the J gene lost 0 bases, with 9 bases spanning the gap. The CDR3 length is 15 residues. Germline assignment: CDR1 MRHNA and CDR2 SNTAGT. CDR3 protein: CASSEQGDSNQPQHF. The CDR3 DNA reads as TGTGCCAGCAGTGAACAGGGAGATAGCAATCAGCCCCAGCATTTT.